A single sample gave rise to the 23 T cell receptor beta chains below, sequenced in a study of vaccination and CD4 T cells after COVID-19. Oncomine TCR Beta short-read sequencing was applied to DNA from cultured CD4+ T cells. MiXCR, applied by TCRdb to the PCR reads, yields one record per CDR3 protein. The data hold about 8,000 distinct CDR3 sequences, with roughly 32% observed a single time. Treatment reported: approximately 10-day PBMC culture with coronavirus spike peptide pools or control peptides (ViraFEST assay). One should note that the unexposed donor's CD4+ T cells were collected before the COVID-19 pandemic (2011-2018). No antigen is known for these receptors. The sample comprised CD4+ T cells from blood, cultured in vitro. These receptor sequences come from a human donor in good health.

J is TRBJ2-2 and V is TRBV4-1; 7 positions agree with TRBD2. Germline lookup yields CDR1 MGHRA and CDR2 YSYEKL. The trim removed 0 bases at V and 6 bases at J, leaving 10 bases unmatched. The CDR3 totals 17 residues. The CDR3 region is CASSQEGGLGGAGELFF. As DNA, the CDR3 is TGCGCCAGCAGCCAAGAGGGAGGGCTCGGAGGAGCCGGGGAGCTGTTTTTT.

The CDR3 bases are TGCGCCAGCAGCTTGGGACCCGGCACAGATACGCAGTATTTT. Its translation is CASSLGPGTDTQYF. The rearrangement links TRBV5-1 to TRBJ2-3; D not certain. Germline CDR1 reads SGHRS; CDR2 reads YFSETQ. CDR3 length equals 14 residues. Trimming stripped 0 bases from V and 1 base from J, with 6 bases between.

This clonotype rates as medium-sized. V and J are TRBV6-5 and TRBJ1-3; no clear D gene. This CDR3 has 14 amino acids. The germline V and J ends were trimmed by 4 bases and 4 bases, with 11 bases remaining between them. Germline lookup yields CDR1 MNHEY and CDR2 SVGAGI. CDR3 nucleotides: TGTGCCAGCAGTTCCGTACTTAGCGGAAACACCATATATTTT. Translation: CASSSVLSGNTIYF.

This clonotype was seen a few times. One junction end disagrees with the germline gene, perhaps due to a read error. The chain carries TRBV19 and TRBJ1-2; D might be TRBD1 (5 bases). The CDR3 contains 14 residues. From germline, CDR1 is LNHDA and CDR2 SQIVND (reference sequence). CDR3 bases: TGTGCCAGTAGTATTTCTGGGGGTTTGTATGCCTACACCTTC. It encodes CASSISGGLYAYTF.

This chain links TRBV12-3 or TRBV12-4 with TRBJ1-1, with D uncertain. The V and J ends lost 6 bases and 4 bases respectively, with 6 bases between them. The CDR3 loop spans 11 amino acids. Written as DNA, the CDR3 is TGTGCCAGCAGCAAGAGCACTGAAGCTTTCTTT. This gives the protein CASSKSTEAFF.

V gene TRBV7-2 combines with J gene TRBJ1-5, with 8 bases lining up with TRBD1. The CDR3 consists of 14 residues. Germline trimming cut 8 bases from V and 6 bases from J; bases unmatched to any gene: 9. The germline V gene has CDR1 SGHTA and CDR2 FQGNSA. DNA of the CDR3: TGTGCCAGCGGCCTCAGGGACAGGTGTCAGCCCCAGCATTTT. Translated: CASGLRDRCQPQHF. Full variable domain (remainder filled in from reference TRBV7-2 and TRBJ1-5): GAGVSQSPSNKVTEKGKDVELRCDPISGHTALYWYRQSLGQGLEFLIYFQGNSAPDKSGLPSDRFSAERTGGSVSTLTIQRTQQEDSAVYLCASGLRDRCQPQHFGDGTRLSIL.

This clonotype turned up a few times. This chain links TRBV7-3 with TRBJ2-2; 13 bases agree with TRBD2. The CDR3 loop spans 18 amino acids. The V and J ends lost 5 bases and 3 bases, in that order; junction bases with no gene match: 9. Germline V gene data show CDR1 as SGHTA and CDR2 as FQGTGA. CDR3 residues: CASSTSRTSGGYTGELFF. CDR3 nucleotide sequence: TGTGCCAGCAGCACATCCCGGACTAGCGGGGGATACACCGGGGAGCTGTTTTTT.

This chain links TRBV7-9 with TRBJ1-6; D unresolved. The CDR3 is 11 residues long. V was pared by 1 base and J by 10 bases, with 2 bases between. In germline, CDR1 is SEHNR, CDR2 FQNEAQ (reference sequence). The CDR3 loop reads CASSLESPLHF. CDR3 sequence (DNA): TGTGCCAGCAGCTTAGAATCACCCCTCCACTTT.

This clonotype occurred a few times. In DNA, the CDR3 is TGTGCCAGCAGCCCCCAGACAGGGACGACCCAGTACTTC. Its translation is CASSPQTGTTQYF. The chain employs TRBV7-3 and TRBJ2-5; 7 nucleotides agree with TRBD1. The CDR3 loop spans 13 amino acids. The V gene's germline CDR1 is SGHTA and CDR2 FQGTGA. V shed 5 bases, J shed 7 bases, and the junction held 7 bases outside the gene matches.

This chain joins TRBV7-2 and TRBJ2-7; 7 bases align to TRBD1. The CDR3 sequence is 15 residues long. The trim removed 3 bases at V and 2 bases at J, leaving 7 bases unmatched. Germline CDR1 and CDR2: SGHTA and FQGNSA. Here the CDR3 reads CASSFDGTETYEQYF. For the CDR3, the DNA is TGTGCCAGCAGCTTCGACGGGACAGAGACCTACGAGCAGTACTTC.

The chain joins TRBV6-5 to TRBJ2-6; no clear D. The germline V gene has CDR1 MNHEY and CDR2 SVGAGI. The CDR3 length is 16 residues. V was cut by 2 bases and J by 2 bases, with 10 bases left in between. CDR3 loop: CASSYLRKTGANVLTF. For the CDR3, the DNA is TGTGCCAGCAGTTACCTCCGGAAGACTGGGGCCAACGTCCTGACTTTC.

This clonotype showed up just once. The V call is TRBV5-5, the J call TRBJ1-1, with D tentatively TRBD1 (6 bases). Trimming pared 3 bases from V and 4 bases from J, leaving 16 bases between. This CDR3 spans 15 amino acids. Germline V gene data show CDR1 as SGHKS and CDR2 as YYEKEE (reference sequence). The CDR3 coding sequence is TGTGCCAGCAGCTATACGGGGACATTTGGCACTGAAGCTTTCTTT. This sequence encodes CASSYTGTFGTEAFF.

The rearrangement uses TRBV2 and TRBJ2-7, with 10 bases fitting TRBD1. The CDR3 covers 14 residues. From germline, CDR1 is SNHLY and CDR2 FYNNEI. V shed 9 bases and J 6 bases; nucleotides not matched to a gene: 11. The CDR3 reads CASLGTGVVSEQYF. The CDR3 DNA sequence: TGTGCCAGTTTGGGGACAGGGGTGGTAAGCGAGCAGTACTTC.

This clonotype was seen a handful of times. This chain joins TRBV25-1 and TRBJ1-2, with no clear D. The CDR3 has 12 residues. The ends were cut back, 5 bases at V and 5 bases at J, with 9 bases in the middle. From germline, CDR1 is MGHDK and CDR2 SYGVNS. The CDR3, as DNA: TGTGCCAGCAGTAGAGTAGGGTATGGCTACACCTTC. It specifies CASSRVGYGYTF.

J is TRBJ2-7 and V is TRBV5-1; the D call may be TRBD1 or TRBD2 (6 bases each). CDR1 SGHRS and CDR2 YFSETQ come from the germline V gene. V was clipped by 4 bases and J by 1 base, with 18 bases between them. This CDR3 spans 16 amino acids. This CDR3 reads CASSLIGGLSSYEQYF. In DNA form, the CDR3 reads TGCGCCAGCAGCCTCATAGGGGGACTTTCTTCCTACGAGCAGTACTTC.

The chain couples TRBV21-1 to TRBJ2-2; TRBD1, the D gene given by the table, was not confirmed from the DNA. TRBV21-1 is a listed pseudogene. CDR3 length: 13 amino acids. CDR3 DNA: TGTGCTAAGGACGCCCTGAACACCGGGGAGCTGTTTTTT. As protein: CAKDALNTGELFF.

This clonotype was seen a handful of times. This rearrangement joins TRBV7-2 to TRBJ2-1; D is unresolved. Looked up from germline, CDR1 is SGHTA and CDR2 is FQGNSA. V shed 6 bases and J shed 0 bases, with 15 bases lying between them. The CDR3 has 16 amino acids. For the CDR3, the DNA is TGTGCCAGCAGTAGCCACGCGGATAGCTCCTACAATGAGCAGTTCTTC. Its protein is CASSSHADSSYNEQFF.

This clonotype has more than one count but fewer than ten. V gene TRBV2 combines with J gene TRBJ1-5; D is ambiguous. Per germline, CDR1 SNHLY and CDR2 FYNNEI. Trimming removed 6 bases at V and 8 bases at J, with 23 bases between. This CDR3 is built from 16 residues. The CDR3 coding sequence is TGTGCCAGCAGCCAAGGGTCCGACGCGCCCGGGGAGCCCCAGCATTTT. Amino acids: CASSQGSDAPGEPQHF.

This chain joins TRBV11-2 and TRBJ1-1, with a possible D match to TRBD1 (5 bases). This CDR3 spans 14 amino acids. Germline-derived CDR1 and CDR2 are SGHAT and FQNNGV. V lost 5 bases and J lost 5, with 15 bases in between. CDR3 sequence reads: CASSPQLGGTEAFF. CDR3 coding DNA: TGTGCCAGCAGCCCCCAATTGGGGGGTACTGAAGCTTTCTTT.

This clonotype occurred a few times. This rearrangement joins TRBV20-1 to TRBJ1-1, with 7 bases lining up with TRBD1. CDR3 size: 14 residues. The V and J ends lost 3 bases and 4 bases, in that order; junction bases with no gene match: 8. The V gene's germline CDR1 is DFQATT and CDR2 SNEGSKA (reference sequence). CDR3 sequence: CSARGEGAVTEAFF. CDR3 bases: TGCAGTGCTAGGGGGGAGGGGGCTGTCACTGAAGCTTTCTTT.

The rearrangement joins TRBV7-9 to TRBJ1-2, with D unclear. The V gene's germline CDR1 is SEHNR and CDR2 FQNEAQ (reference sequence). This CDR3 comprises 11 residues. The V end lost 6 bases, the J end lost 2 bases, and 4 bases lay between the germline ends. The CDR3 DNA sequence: TGTGCCAGCAGTACGAACTATGGCTACACCTTC. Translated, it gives CASSTNYGYTF.

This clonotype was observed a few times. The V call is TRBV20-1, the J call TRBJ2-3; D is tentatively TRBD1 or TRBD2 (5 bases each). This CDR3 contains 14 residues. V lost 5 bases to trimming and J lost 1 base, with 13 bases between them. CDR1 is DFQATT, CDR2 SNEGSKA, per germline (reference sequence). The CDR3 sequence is CSAWDPRRTDTQYF. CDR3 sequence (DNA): TGCAGTGCTTGGGACCCGAGACGCACAGATACGCAGTATTTT.

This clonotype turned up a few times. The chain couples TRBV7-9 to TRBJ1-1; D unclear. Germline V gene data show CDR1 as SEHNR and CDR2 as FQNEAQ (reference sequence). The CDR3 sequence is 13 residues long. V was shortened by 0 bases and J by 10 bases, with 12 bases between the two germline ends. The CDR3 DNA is TGTGCCAGCAGCTTAGCCATTTTGGGAACAGCTTTCTTT. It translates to CASSLAILGTAFF.